The 6 T cell receptor beta chains in this list originate from one sample, sequenced in a study of glioma-infiltrating T cells after dendritic cell vaccination. Method: immunoSEQ multiplex PCR; TCRdb's copy keeps in-frame clones and lacks some. The data hold approximately 100,000 clones, with approximately 80% observed a single time. Material: blood, obtained before dendritic cell vaccination. The receptors shown here come from a human donor with glioblastoma.

The chain recombines TRBV28 with TRBJ1-1; possible D gene TRBD1, 6 bases. CDR1 MDHEN and CDR2 SYDVKM come from the germline V gene. The CDR3 totals 13 residues. V gave up 6 bases and J gave up 1 base, with 9 bases separating them. CDR3 amino acids: CASSGQPNTEAFF. Here the CDR3 DNA reads TGTGCCAGCAGCGGACAGCCGAACACTGAAGCTTTCTTT.

The V gene is TRBV5-1, the J gene TRBJ2-7; weak D call: TRBD2 (5 bases). V was pared by 7 bases and J by 5 bases, with 22 bases between. Per germline, CDR1 SGHRS and CDR2 YFSETQ. There are 15 residues in the CDR3. DNA for the CDR3: TGCGCCAGCGGCCCCCGGGGAACTCCCGGCGACGAGCAGTACTTC. The encoded protein is CASGPRGTPGDEQYF. Full variable domain (outside the CDR3, taken from reference TRBV5-1 and TRBJ2-7): KAGVTQTPRYLIKTRGQQVTLSCSPISGHRSVSWYQQTPGQGLQFLFEYFSETQRNKGNFPGRFSGRQFSNSRSEMNVSTLELGDSALYLCASGPRGTPGDEQYFGPGTRLTVT.

Details on this clone: A junction boundary mismatches the germline segment, possibly from a read error. The J gene is TRBJ1-2, the V gene TRBV5-4, with D possibly being TRBD1 (6 bases). CDR1 is SGHNT and CDR2 is YYREEE in the germline V gene (reference sequence). The length of the CDR3 is 13 residues. CDR3 protein: CASSLAGTYRFCF. The CDR3 nucleotides read TGTGCCAGCAGCTTGGCGGGGACATACCGCTTCTGCTTC.

The chain has TRBV28 and TRBJ2-1; D call uncertain. Germline V gene data show CDR1 as MDHEN and CDR2 as SYDVKM. The V and J ends lost 2 bases and 4 bases respectively, with 6 bases between them. The CDR3 contains 13 residues. This CDR3 is CASSLGQYNEQFF. CDR3 nucleotide sequence: TGTGCCAGCAGTTTAGGGCAGTACAATGAGCAGTTCTTC.

The genes are TRBV6-1 and TRBJ2-1; D possibly corresponds to TRBD1 (6 bases). The CDR3 has 13 amino acids. V lost 4 bases, J lost 13 bases, and 17 bases lay in between. Germline assignment: CDR1 MNHNS and CDR2 SASEGT. The CDR3 loop reads CASSVPGTRGQFF. CDR3 bases: TGTGCCAGCAGTGTTCCCGGGACCAGGGGCCAGTTCTTC.

The table lists this clone with many counts. Here the CDR3 omits its conserved ending phenylalanine or tryptophan, so a read error is the likely source. The limits of the CDR3 on the DNA are not certain, so only TCRdb's listed CDR3 is given. The chain has TRBV6-1 and TRBJ2-3; TRBD1, as called in the table, went unchecked against the DNA. Germline CDR1 MNHNS, CDR2 SASEGT. The CDR3 length equals 13 residues, ends included. The CDR3 spells CASRDAGTGPGVV.